A selection of T cell receptor beta chains follows, all from one sample in a study of blood T cell repertoires in COVID-19. Repertoires were generated with immunoSEQ multiplex PCR, while TCRdb's copy carries only in-frame clones and drops some. Of 80,000 to 100,000 clones listed, about 74% are singletons. Sequences were obtained from peripheral blood. The receptor source for this set is a man in his 70s with COVID-19, enrolled during active disease. The CDR3 runs from the conserved cysteine through the conserved F or W. A D gene is named only where the DNA matches it firmly. Clone size is stated in some rows and not others, as once, few, many or a class when expanded.

>TRBJ1-2|TRBV4-3|NA|TRBD1
CASSQRTGGSYTF
TGCGCCAGCAGCCAACGGACAGGGGGCAGCTACACCTTC
>TRBJ2-3|TRBV9|NA|NA
CASGRAPIASTDTQYF
TGTGCCAGCGGCCGCGCACCGATAGCTAGCACAGATACGCAGTATTTT
>TRBJ2-1|TRBV7-8|NA|TRBD2
CASSRIAGGPVHEQFF
TGTGCCAGCAGCCGTATAGCGGGAGGGCCAGTGCATGAGCAGTTCTTC
>TRBJ1-1|TRBV16|NA|NA
CASSLKRGNTEAFF
TGTGCCAGCAGCCTCAAGCGGGGAAACACTGAAGCTTTCTTT
>TRBJ1-5|TRBV15|few|TRBD1
CATAPGGFGNQPQHF
TGTGCCACCGCACCAGGGGGTTTCGGCAATCAGCCCCAGCATTTT
>TRBJ1-2|TRBV3-1/TRBV3-2|NA|NA
CASSQTGLGRGYTF
TGTGCCAGCAGCCAAACAGGGTTGGGGAGAGGCTACACCTTC
>TRBJ2-7|TRBV4-2|few|TRBD2
CASSQDSLAGDYEQYF
TGTGCCAGCAGCCAAGATTCACTAGCGGGAGACTACGAGCAGTACTTC
>TRBJ2-3|TRBV10-3|few|TRBD2
CAIGGSRTDTQYF
TGTGCCATCGGCGGGAGCCGCACAGATACGCAGTATTTT
>TRBJ2-7|TRBV3-1/TRBV3-2|NA|NA
CASSLGQVYEQYF
TGTGCCAGCAGTCTGGGACAAGTCTACGAGCAGTACTTC
>TRBJ1-5|TRBV10-1|NA|NA
CASKLGGGNQPQHF
TGCGCCAGCAAGTTGGGAGGGGGCAATCAGCCCCAGCATTTT